The 26 T cell receptor beta chains below were found in one sample sequenced in a study of response to subunit inactivated influenza vaccine. One entry per CDR3 protein, called by TCRdb with MiXCR from the RT-PCR reads. The sample lists roughly 540,000 distinct CDR3 sequences, under 25% seen once, with 2.8% in the top ten. These data also formed part of another study, on T cells expressing NK-cell markers. That work contributes: With UMIs, 5'RACE template switching was used to make TCR beta cDNA.

The sample consisted of CD4+ T cells sorted from PBMCs, taken 11 to 12 days after vaccination. These receptors were collected from a man between 45 and 60 years old who received an inactivated influenza vaccine.

The V and J genes are TRBV6-2 or TRBV6-3 and TRBJ2-7, with TRBD1 matching over 7 bases. CDR1 MNHEY and CDR2 SVGEGT come from the germline V gene. Germline trimming cut 2 bases from V and 3 bases from J; bases unmatched to any gene: 4. This CDR3 is built from 14 residues. In DNA form, the CDR3 reads TGTGCCAGCAGTTACCTGGGACAGTTCTACGAGCAGTACTTC. It translates to CASSYLGQFYEQYF.

The chain joins TRBV24-1 to TRBJ1-2; TRBD1 is a possible D gene (5 bases). The CDR3 length is 15 residues. Germline assignment: CDR1 KGHDR and CDR2 SFDVKD. The germline V and J ends were trimmed by 5 bases and 4 bases, with 16 bases remaining between them. The CDR3 sequence: CATSGRRSGSYGYTF. The CDR3 DNA follows: TGTGCCACCAGTGGTAGACGCTCAGGGAGCTATGGCTACACCTTC.

This clonotype was recorded at least ten times. The genes are TRBV6-5 and TRBJ2-7, with D perhaps matching TRBD1 (6 bases). The CDR3 is 14 residues long. CDR1 and CDR2 (germline): MNHEY, SVGAGI. Trimming took 2 bases from V and 2 from J, leaving 10 bases between them. CDR3 amino acids: CASSYAGQTYEQYF. DNA of the CDR3: TGTGCCAGCAGTTACGCCGGACAGACCTACGAGCAGTACTTC.

This chain uses TRBV20-1 with TRBJ1-5, with a tentative D call TRBD1 (6 bases). Germline V gene sequence: CDR1 DFQATT, CDR2 SNEGSKA (reference sequence). V was shortened by 2 bases and J by 3 bases, with 14 bases between the two germline ends. The CDR3 extends over 15 amino acids. The CDR3, as DNA: TGCAGTGCTAGAACAGGGCCTCTCCTCAATCAGCCCCAGCATTTT. Its protein product is CSARTGPLLNQPQHF.

The chain couples TRBV28 to TRBJ2-7; possibly TRBD1 or TRBD2 for D (6 bases each). The V end lost 5 bases, the J end lost 5 bases, and 28 bases lay between the germline ends. The V gene's germline CDR1 is MDHEN and CDR2 SYDVKM. This CDR3 is 18 amino acids long. The CDR3 region has the DNA TGTGCCAGCAGTATCATGCAAGGGGGGAAGCGACGACCCCACGAGCAGTACTTC. Residues: CASSIMQGGKRRPHEQYF.

The table lists this clonotype with a few counts. J is TRBJ2-1 and V is TRBV12-3 or TRBV12-4; D uncertain. V gave up 1 base and J gave up 9 bases, with 10 bases separating them. This CDR3 has 13 amino acids. In nucleotides, the CDR3 is TGTGCCAGCAGTTTAGACTTCCGCGGTGAGCAGTTCTTC. Translated: CASSLDFRGEQFF.

The sample holds a few counts of this clonotype. The chain joins TRBV28 to TRBJ2-7, with 10 bases lining up with TRBD1. J lost 7 bases, V lost 5 bases, and 11 bases had no gene match. Germline CDR1 and CDR2: MDHEN and SYDVKM. The length of the CDR3 is 15 residues. The CDR3 nucleotides are TGTGCCAGCAGTCCCCCAGGGACAGGGGTACATGAGCAGTACTTC. This gives the protein CASSPPGTGVHEQYF.

This chain links TRBV15 with TRBJ2-7; D unclear. V lost 3 bases, J lost 1 base, and 13 bases lay in between. CDR3 length: 15 amino acids. Germline V gene lookup returns CDR1 LNHNV and CDR2 YYDKDF (reference sequence). The chain's CDR3 is CATSRNLVGSYEQYF. For the CDR3, the DNA is TGTGCCACCAGCAGGAACTTGGTTGGGTCCTACGAGCAGTACTTC.

This rearrangement joins TRBV3-1 to TRBJ2-5; D not certain. Germline V gene sequence: CDR1 LGHDT, CDR2 YNNKEL (reference sequence). The CDR3 runs to 16 residues. V was shortened by 3 bases and J by 1 base, with 15 bases between the two germline ends. This CDR3 reads CASSHHSGQLQETQYF. The CDR3 coding sequence is TGTGCCAGCAGCCATCACTCCGGGCAGCTCCAAGAGACCCAGTACTTC.

This clonotype turned up a few times. CDR3 bases: TGCGCCAGCAGCCAAGACTGGGGACAGGGAGGACAGCCCCAGCATTTT. Translating it yields CASSQDWGQGGQPQHF. This chain uses TRBV4-1 with TRBJ1-5; 9 bases align to TRBD1. Germline V CDR1 and CDR2: MGHRA, YSYEKL. This CDR3 contains 16 residues. With 0 bases clipped from V and 7 bases from J, the junction kept 7 bases outside the gene matches.

In this sample, this clonotype turned up many times. The genes are TRBV11-2 and TRBJ2-1, with D possibly matching TRBD2 (5 bases). CDR3 size: 16 residues. The germline gives CDR1 SGHAT, CDR2 FQNNGV. Trimming stripped 1 base from V and 1 base from J, with 11 bases between. Here the CDR3 reads CASSLGGGKSYNEQFF. CDR3 DNA: TGTGCCAGCAGCTTAGGTGGAGGCAAGTCCTACAATGAGCAGTTCTTC.

The chain links TRBV15 to TRBJ2-7, with 9 bases that match TRBD1. CDR3 length equals 15 residues. J was trimmed by 4 bases and V by 3 bases; bases with no gene match: 7. CDR1 and CDR2 (germline): LNHNV, YYDKDF (reference sequence). The CDR3 loop is CATSREPGQGYEQYF. CDR3 coding DNA: TGTGCCACCAGCAGGGAACCGGGACAGGGTTACGAGCAGTACTTC. Using reference TRBV15 and TRBJ2-7 for the parts outside the CDR3, the full variable domain is DAMVIQNPRYQVTQFGKPVTLSCSQTLNHNVMYWYQQKSSQAPKLLFHYYDKDFNNEADTPDNFQSRRPNTSFCFLDIRSPGLGDTAMYLCATSREPGQGYEQYFGPGTRLTVT.

This clonotype was observed a few times. The CDR3 region has the DNA TGTGCCATCAGTCAAGGGACTAGCGGTAACAATGAGCAGTTCTTC. Its translation is CAISQGTSGNNEQFF. The chain is built from TRBV10-3 and TRBJ2-1; 11 bases align to TRBD2. In germline, CDR1 is ENHRY, CDR2 SYGVKD. The CDR3 sequence is 15 residues long. V was clipped by 5 bases and J by 5 bases; unmatched bases: 5.

In this sample, this clonotype turned up a few times. The chain couples TRBV29-1 to TRBJ2-1, with 10 bases aligning to TRBD2. Germline loops: CDR1 SQVTM, CDR2 ANQGSEA. This CDR3 has 15 residues. Trimming removed 7 bases from V and 7 bases from J; junction bases left unmatched: 13. CDR3 DNA sequence: TGCAGCGCTAATAAACTAGCGGGGTCACTGAATGAGCAGTTCTTC. This sequence encodes CSANKLAGSLNEQFF.

The rearrangement uses TRBV28 and TRBJ2-5; 10 nucleotides line up with TRBD2. The CDR3 length is 14 residues. Germline values: CDR1 MDHEN, CDR2 SYDVKM. The V and J ends lost 6 bases and 6 bases, in that order; junction bases with no gene match: 7. DNA for the CDR3: TGTGCCAGCAGACTAGCGGGGTCGGGGAAGACCCAGTACTTC. Its translation is CASRLAGSGKTQYF.

This clonotype was counted a few times. The chain combines TRBV20-1 with TRBJ2-1; the D call may be TRBD1 or TRBD2 (5 bases each). The germline V gene has CDR1 DFQATT and CDR2 SNEGSKA (reference sequence). The V end lost 4 bases, the J end lost 4 bases, and 14 bases lay between the germline ends. This CDR3 is 14 amino acids long. CDR3 bases: TGCAGTGCTACCGGGACGCGCAAATACAATGAGCAGTTCTTC. It is translated as CSATGTRKYNEQFF.

This clonotype has just a few counts. The V and J genes are TRBV28 and TRBJ2-7, with no clear D. The CDR3 totals 15 residues. Germline V gene lookup returns CDR1 MDHEN and CDR2 SYDVKM. V lost 2 bases and J lost 0, with 11 bases in between. The DNA for the CDR3 is TGTGCCAGCAGTTTAGTGAGCTCCTTCTCCTACGAGCAGTACTTC. Translated: CASSLVSSFSYEQYF.

This chain links TRBV11-2 with TRBJ2-3, with a possible D match to TRBD2 (6 bases). Germline V gene data show CDR1 as SGHAT and CDR2 as FQNNGV. The CDR3 contains 18 residues. Deletions cut 6 bases from V and 4 bases from J, with 26 bases between. The DNA for the CDR3 is TGTGCCAGCAGTCAGAGGCCGGCGGGAAATACGTGGGCAGATACGCAGTATTTT. Protein sequence: CASSQRPAGNTWADTQYF.

The J gene is TRBJ2-7, the V gene TRBV20-1, with 7 bases fitting TRBD1. The CDR3 has 15 amino acids. With 2 bases clipped from V and 3 bases from J, the junction kept 10 bases outside the gene matches. Germline CDR1 DFQATT, CDR2 SNEGSKA (reference sequence). For the CDR3, the DNA is TGCAGTGCTAGACACTACAGGGGAACTTTCTACGAGCAGTACTTC. It translates to CSARHYRGTFYEQYF.

This clonotype has more than one count but fewer than ten. The chain is built from TRBV27 and TRBJ2-7; D unclear. Germline CDR1 MNHEY, CDR2 SMNVEV (reference sequence). The CDR3 contains 17 residues. V shed 5 bases and J shed 2 bases, with 22 bases lying between them. The CDR3 spells CASSKEWPVVSPYEQYF. The CDR3 nucleotides read TGTGCCAGCAGTAAAGAATGGCCGGTCGTGAGCCCCTACGAGCAGTACTTC.

This clonotype was counted only a few times. V is TRBV29-1 and J is TRBJ2-7; D not certain. V was pared by 4 bases and J by 2 bases, with 9 bases between. Per germline, CDR1 SQVTM and CDR2 ANQGSEA. The CDR3 contains 12 residues. The CDR3: CSVALLTYEQYF. The CDR3 nucleotides are TGCAGCGTTGCTCTTCTAACCTACGAGCAGTACTTC.

The chain carries TRBV7-7 and TRBJ2-3; D unclear. V dropped 9 bases and J dropped 5 bases, with 9 bases sitting between them. Germline loops: CDR1 SSHAT, CDR2 FNYEAQ (reference sequence). The CDR3 has 11 residues. The CDR3 loop reads CARCLLDTQYF. Written as DNA, the CDR3 is TGTGCCAGGTGCTTGCTAGATACGCAGTATTTT.

J is TRBJ1-1 and V is TRBV6-2 or TRBV6-3; D remains unclear. The CDR3 sequence is 14 residues long. V lost 2 bases and J lost 1, with 8 bases in between. CDR1 and CDR2 from the germline V gene are MNHEY and SVGEGT. The DNA of the CDR3 is TGTGCCAGCAGTTACGAAGCAAGGAACACTGAAGCTTTCTTT. It codes for CASSYEARNTEAFF.

This clonotype occurred a few times. V and J are TRBV11-1 and TRBJ2-3; TRBD2 aligns across 12 bases. Germline CDR1 SGHAT, CDR2 FQDESV (reference sequence). V lost 5 bases, J lost 3 bases, and 12 bases stayed unmatched. The CDR3 length is 18 residues. The CDR3 region has the DNA TGTGCCAGCAGCATATTGACTAGCGGGGGAGCAATTACAGATACGCAGTATTTT. Residues: CASSILTSGGAITDTQYF.

The chain employs TRBV6-2 or TRBV6-3 and TRBJ2-1, with 7 bases matching TRBD1. CDR3 length equals 15 residues. The J segment lost 9 bases and the V segment lost 6 bases, leaving 14 bases of the junction unmatched. The germline CDR1 and CDR2 sequences are MNHEY and SVGEGT. CDR3 bases: TGTGCCAGCAGCATAGGGGGCCTGAGAACCGGTGAGCAGTTCTTC. It codes for CASSIGGLRTGEQFF.

V gene TRBV5-6 combines with J gene TRBJ1-2; D ambiguous. This CDR3 spans 14 amino acids. V was cut by 4 bases and J by 7 bases, with 17 bases left in between. Germline CDR1 is SGHDT and CDR2 is YYEEEE. This chain's CDR3 is CASSAGRAPRGYTF. Written as DNA, the CDR3 is TGTGCCAGCAGCGCCGGACGGGCCCCGCGTGGCTACACCTTC.